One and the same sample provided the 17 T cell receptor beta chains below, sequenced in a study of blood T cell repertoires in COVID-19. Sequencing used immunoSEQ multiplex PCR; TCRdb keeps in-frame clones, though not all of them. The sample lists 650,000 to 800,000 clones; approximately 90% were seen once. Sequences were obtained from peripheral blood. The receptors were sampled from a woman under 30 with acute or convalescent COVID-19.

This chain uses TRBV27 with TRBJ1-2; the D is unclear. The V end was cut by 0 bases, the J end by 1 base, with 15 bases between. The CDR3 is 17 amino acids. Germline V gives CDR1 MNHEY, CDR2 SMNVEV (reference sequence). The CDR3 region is CASSLSSPTSNNYGYTF. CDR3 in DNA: TGTGCCAGCAGTTTATCCTCCCCGACATCGAATAACTATGGCTACACCTTC.

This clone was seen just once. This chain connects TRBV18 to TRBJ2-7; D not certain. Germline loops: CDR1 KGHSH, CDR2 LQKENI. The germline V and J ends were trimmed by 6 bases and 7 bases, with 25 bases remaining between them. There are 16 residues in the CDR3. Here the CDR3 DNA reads TGTGCCAGCTCGACTTCACAAGGCTATCCGTCGGTAGAGCAGTACTTC. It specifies CASSTSQGYPSVEQYF.

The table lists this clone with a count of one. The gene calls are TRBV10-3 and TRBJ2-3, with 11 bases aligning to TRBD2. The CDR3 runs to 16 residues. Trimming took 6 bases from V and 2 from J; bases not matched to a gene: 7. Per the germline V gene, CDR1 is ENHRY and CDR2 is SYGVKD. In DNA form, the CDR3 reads TGTGCCATCAGGGGACTAGCGGTTAATAACACAGATACGCAGTATTTT. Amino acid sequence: CAIRGLAVNNTDTQYF.

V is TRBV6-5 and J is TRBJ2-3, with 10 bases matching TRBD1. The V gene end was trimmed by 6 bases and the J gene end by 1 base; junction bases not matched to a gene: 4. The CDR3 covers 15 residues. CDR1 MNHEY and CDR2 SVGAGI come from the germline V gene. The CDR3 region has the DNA TGTGCCAGCAGGGACAGGGGGGGTGGCACAGATACGCAGTATTTT. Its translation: CASRDRGGGTDTQYF.

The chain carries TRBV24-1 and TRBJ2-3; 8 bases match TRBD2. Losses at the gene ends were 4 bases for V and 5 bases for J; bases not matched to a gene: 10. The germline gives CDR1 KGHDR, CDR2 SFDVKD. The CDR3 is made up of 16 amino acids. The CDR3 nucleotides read TGTGCCACCAGTGACCCCTCCCGGGGGGGCCAAGATACGCAGTATTTT. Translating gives CATSDPSRGGQDTQYF.

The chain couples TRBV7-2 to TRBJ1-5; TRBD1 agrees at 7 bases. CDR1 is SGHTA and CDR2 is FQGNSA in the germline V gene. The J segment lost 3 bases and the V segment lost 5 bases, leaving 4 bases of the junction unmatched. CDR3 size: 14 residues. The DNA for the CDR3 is TGTGCCAGCAGCCCCGACAGGGCCAATCAGCCCCAGCATTTT. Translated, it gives CASSPDRANQPQHF.

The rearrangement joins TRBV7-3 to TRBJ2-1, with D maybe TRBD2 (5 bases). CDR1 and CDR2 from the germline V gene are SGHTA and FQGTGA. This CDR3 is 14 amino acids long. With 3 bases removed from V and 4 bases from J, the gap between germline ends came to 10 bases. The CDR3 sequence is CASSFRGPYNEQFF. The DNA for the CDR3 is TGTGCCAGCAGCTTTCGCGGGCCTTACAATGAGCAGTTCTTC. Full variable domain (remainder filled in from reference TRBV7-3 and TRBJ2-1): GAGVSQTPSNKVTEKGKYVELRCDPISGHTALYWYRQSLGQGPEFLIYFQGTGAADDSGLPNDRFFAVRPEGSVSTLKIQRTERGDSAVYLCASSFRGPYNEQFFGPGTRLTVL.

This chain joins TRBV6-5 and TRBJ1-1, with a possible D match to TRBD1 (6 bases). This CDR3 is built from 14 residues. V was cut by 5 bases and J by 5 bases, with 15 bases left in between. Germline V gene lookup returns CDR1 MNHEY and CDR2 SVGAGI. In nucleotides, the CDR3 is TGTGCCAGCAGTAGGGGGGGTGAGGGGACTGAAGCTTTCTTT. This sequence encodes CASSRGGEGTEAFF.

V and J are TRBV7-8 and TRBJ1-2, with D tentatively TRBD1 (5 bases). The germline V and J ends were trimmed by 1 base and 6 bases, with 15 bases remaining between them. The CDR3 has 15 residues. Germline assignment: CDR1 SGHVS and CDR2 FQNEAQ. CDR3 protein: CASSLVGRERDGYTF. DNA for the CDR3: TGTGCCAGCAGCTTAGTAGGCAGGGAGCGGGATGGCTACACCTTC.

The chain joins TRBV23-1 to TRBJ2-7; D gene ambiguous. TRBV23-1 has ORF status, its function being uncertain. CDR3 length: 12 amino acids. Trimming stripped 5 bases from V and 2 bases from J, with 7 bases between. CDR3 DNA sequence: TGCGCCAGCAGTTACTGCACCTACGAGCAGTACTTC. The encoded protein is CASSYCTYEQYF.

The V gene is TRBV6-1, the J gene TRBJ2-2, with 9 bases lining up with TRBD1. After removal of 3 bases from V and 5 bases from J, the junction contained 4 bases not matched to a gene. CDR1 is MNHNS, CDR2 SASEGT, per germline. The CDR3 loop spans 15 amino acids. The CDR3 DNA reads TGTGCCAGCAGTGAGGGGGACAGGGAAACCGGGGAGCTGTTTTTT. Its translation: CASSEGDRETGELFF.

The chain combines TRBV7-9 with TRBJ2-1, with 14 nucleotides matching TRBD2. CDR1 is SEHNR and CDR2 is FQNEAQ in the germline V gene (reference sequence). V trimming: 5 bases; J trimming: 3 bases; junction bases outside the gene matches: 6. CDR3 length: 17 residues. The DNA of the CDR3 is TGTGCCAGCAGCCCCAGGACTAGCGGGGGGCGCTACAATGAGCAGTTCTTC. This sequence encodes CASSPRTSGGRYNEQFF.

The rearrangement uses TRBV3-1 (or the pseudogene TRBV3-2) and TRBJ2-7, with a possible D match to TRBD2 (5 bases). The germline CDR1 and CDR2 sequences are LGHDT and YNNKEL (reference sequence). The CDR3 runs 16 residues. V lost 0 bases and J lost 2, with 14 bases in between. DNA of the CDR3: TGTGCCAGCAGCCAAGAGGCCCTAGCCCGCCCCTACGAGCAGTACTTC. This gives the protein CASSQEALARPYEQYF.

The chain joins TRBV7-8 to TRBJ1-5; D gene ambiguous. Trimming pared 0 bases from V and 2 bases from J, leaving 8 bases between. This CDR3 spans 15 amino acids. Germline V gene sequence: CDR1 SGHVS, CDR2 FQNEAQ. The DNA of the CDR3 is TGTGCCAGCAGCTTAGCGCTTCCGGGCAATCAGCCCCAGCATTTT. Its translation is CASSLALPGNQPQHF.

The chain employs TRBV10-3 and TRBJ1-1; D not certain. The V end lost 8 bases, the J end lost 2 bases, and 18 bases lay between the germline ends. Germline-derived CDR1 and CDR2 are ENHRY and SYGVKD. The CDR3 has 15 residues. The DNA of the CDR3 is TGTGCCATCTCACCGGGAGGGAATATTAACACTGAAGCTTTCTTT. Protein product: CAISPGGNINTEAFF.

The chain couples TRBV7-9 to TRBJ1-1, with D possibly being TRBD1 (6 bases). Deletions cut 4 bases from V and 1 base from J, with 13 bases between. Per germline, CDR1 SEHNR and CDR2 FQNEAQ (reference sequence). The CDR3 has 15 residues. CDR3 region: CASSSWGRKNTEAFF. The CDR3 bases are TGTGCCAGCAGCTCATGGGGGCGGAAGAACACTGAAGCTTTCTTT.

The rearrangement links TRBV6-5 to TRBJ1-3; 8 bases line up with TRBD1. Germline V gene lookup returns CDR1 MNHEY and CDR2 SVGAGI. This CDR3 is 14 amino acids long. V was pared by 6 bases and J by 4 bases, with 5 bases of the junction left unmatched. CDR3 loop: CASSRQGRGNTIYF. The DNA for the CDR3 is TGTGCCAGCAGCCGACAGGGGCGCGGAAACACCATATATTTT.